Listed below are T cell receptor beta chains from one sample, sequenced in a study of blood T cell repertoires in COVID-19. Produced via immunoSEQ multiplex PCR; TCRdb's table is partial and in-frame only. The data hold under 350,000 clones, with over 85% observed a single time. Material for sequencing was PBMCs or T cells enriched from blood (not recorded which). The source is a woman in her sixties or seventies who had recovered from COVID-19. The CDR3 runs from the conserved cysteine through the conserved F or W. The order of the fields is V gene, clone size, J gene, D gene, CDR3 protein, CDR3 DNA. D genes are given only for firm matches. Only part of the rows carry a size: once, few, many, or a class if the clone is expanded.

TRBV10-3	once	TRBJ2-7	TRBD1	CAISRDRSYEQYF	TGTGCCATCTCCCGGGACAGATCCTACGAGCAGTACTTC
TRBV27	-	TRBJ2-1	-	CASSGLGDSSYNEQFF	TGTGCCAGCAGTGGCCTAGGAGATAGCTCCTACAATGAGCAGTTCTTC
TRBV21-1	-	TRBJ1-2	-	CASRRRYGYTF	TGTGCCAGCAGGAGGCGCTATGGCTACACCTTC
TRBV28	-	TRBJ1-2	-	CASSKGGVYGYTF	TGTGCCAGCAGTAAGGGGGGGGTCTATGGCTACACCTTC
TRBV4-1	-	TRBJ2-1	-	CASNQDGAQFF	TGCGCCAGCAACCAAGATGGGGCCCAGTTCTTC
TRBV30	-	TRBJ1-2	-	CASKGESYGYTF	TGTGCCTCAAAGGGGGAATCCTATGGCTACACCTTC
TRBV5-1	-	TRBJ1-1	TRBD1	CASSKWDREDTEAFF	TGCGCCAGCAGCAAATGGGACAGGGAGGACACTGAAGCTTTCTTT
TRBV5-6	-	TRBJ2-7	TRBD2	CASSSSGTSGYYEQYF	TGTGCCAGCAGCTCCTCCGGGACTAGCGGTTACTACGAGCAGTACTTC
TRBV3-1/TRBV3-2	-	TRBJ1-6	TRBD1	CASSRQGENSPLHF	TGTGCCAGCAGCCGCCAGGGGGAGAATTCACCCCTCCACTTT
TRBV19	-	TRBJ2-2	TRBD2	CASSIPSGTTGELFF	TGTGCCAGTAGTATACCTAGCGGGACCACCGGGGAGCTGTTTTTT
TRBV5-1	once	TRBJ1-2	-	CASSPASGLPGGGTYGYTF	TGCGCCAGCAGCCCGGCTTCGGGCCTACCAGGAGGAGGGACTTATGGCTACACCTTC
TRBV20-1	-	TRBJ2-3	TRBD2	CSASLAGGTDTQYF	TGCAGTGCTAGTTTAGCGGGTGGCACAGATACGCAGTATTTT
TRBV6-1	-	TRBJ1-5	-	CASSEQDSNQPQHF	TGTGCCAGCAGTGAACAGGATAGCAATCAGCCCCAGCATTTT
TRBV28	once	TRBJ1-2	-	CASSLGRGSYGYTF	TGTGCCAGCAGTTTGGGTCGGGGTAGCTATGGCTACACCTTC
TRBV20-1	few	TRBJ2-7	-	CSARQGYEQYF	TGCAGTGCTAGACAGGGCTACGAGCAGTACTTC
TRBV10-1	-	TRBJ2-5	-	CASSESGSGGAAQYF	TGCGCCAGCAGTGAGTCTGGGAGCGGAGGTGCGGCCCAGTACTTC
TRBV9	-	TRBJ1-2	-	CASTGAGSPHYGYTF	TGTGCCAGCACCGGCGCGGGGAGCCCCCACTATGGCTACACCTTC
TRBV5-8	-	TRBJ1-6	TRBD1	CASSPGQVGTLKQYNSPLHF	TGTGCCAGCAGCCCTGGACAGGTCGGCACTCTCAAACAATATAATTCACCCCTCCACTTT
TRBV29-1	-	TRBJ1-2	-	CSVDRASYGYTF	TGCAGCGTTGACAGGGCTTCCTATGGCTACACCTTC
TRBV24-1	-	TRBJ1-2	TRBD1	CATAFRDRPSTF	TGTGCCACCGCGTTCCGGGACAGGCCCTCCACCTTC
TRBV2	-	TRBJ1-5	-	CASSRELNQPQHF	TGTGCCAGCAGCCGAGAGCTCAATCAGCCCCAGCATTTT
TRBV15	-	TRBJ2-1	-	CATSRGGGGVYNEQFF	TGTGCCACCAGCAGAGGAGGCGGGGGCGTTTACAATGAGCAGTTCTTC
TRBV9	few	TRBJ2-2	TRBD2	CASSNPQRGGNTGELFF	TGTGCCAGCAGCAACCCACAGCGGGGGGGGAACACCGGGGAGCTGTTTTTT
TRBV2	once	TRBJ1-4	-	CASSDRVVEKLFF	TGTGCCAGCAGTGACAGGGTGGTTGAAAAACTGTTTTTT
TRBV10-1	-	TRBJ2-1	TRBD2	CASGETSGRSYNEQFF	TGCGCCAGTGGAGAGACTAGCGGGAGGTCCTACAATGAGCAGTTCTTC
TRBV2	-	TRBJ2-3	TRBD2	CASRRGFSGRESDTQYF	TGTGCCAGCAGGAGGGGGTTTAGCGGGAGAGAGTCGGATACGCAGTATTTT
TRBV6-6	-	TRBJ2-7	-	CASSYPSGSYEQYF	TGTGCCAGCAGTTACCCCTCGGGCTCCTACGAGCAGTACTTC
TRBV19	-	TRBJ2-5	TRBD2	CASSQTSGRYSETQYF	TGTGCCAGTAGTCAAACTAGCGGGAGATACTCAGAGACCCAGTACTTC
TRBV5-1	once	TRBJ2-5	TRBD1	CASSTGTVALETQYF	TGCGCCAGCAGCACCGGGACAGTGGCTTTAGAGACCCAGTACTTC
TRBV11-3	-	TRBJ2-6	TRBD1	CASSRDSTPGANVLTF	TGTGCCAGCAGCCGGGACAGCACCCCTGGGGCCAACGTCCTGACTTTC
TRBV6-6	-	TRBJ2-3	-	CASRLGDLILDTQYF	TGTGCCAGCAGGCTCGGAGATTTAATTCTAGATACGCAGTATTTT
TRBV7-9	-	TRBJ1-5	TRBD1	CASTGTGDQPQHF	TGTGCCAGCACCGGGACAGGGGATCAGCCCCAGCATTTT
TRBV19	-	TRBJ1-1	TRBD1	CASRSTGRAGEAFF	TGTGCCAGTAGATCGACAGGGCGGGCGGGTGAAGCTTTCTTT
TRBV24-1	-	TRBJ1-5	TRBD1	CATSDDRGKPQHF	TGTGCCACCAGTGATGACAGGGGAAAGCCCCAGCATTTT
TRBV6-5	-	TRBJ1-1	TRBD1	CASRPGTGGMGGAFF	TGTGCCAGCCGTCCCGGGACAGGGGGAATGGGAGGAGCTTTCTTT
TRBV6-6	-	TRBJ2-1	-	CASSYLTVDNEQFF	TGTGCCAGCAGTTACTTAACAGTTGACAATGAGCAGTTCTTC
TRBV28	-	TRBJ2-7	-	CASSFARGYEQYF	TGTGCCAGCAGTTTCGCCCGGGGTTACGAGCAGTACTTC
TRBV2	-	TRBJ1-1	-	CASIVTEAFF	TGTGCCAGCATAGTCACTGAAGCTTTCTTT
TRBV5-1	-	TRBJ1-2	TRBD1	CASSPGTDSNYGYTF	TGCGCCAGCAGCCCCGGGACAGATAGTAACTATGGCTACACCTTC
TRBV24-1	-	TRBJ1-4	-	CATSGAGANEKLFF	TGTGCCACCAGTGGTGCAGGGGCAAATGAAAAACTGTTTTTT
TRBV5-1	-	TRBJ2-1	TRBD2	CASSLTLADGNEQFF	TGCGCCAGCAGCTTGACCCTAGCGGACGGAAATGAGCAGTTCTTC
TRBV6-5	once	TRBJ2-1	-	CASSLTGFSYNEQFF	TGTGCCAGCAGTCTCACGGGGTTCTCCTACAATGAGCAGTTCTTC
TRBV24-1	-	TRBJ1-2	TRBD1	CATSDPGTGVFGYTF	TGTGCCACCAGTGATCCCGGGACAGGGGTTTTCGGCTACACCTTC
TRBV10-3	-	TRBJ2-7	-	CAITRSGSDEQYF	TGTGCCATCACCCGGAGCGGCTCGGACGAGCAGTACTTC
TRBV28	-	TRBJ2-3	TRBD2	CASSFPPTSGNTDTQYF	TGTGCCAGCAGTTTCCCCCCGACTAGCGGAAACACAGATACGCAGTATTTT
TRBV9	-	TRBJ1-2	TRBD1	CASSPGKGARLDGYTF	TGTGCCAGCAGCCCCGGGAAGGGGGCAAGGTTGGATGGCTACACCTTC
TRBV6-5	once	TRBJ2-5	TRBD1	CASSFRDRVVTQYF	TGTGCCAGCAGTTTCCGGGACAGGGTTGTGACCCAGTACTTC
TRBV7-6	-	TRBJ2-1	-	CASSLELASEQFF	TGTGCCAGCAGCTTAGAGCTAGCTTCTGAGCAGTTCTTC
TRBV6-6	-	TRBJ1-3	-	CASSYSMGTGNTIYF	TGTGCCAGCAGTTACTCGATGGGCACAGGAAACACCATATATTTT
TRBV6-5	-	TRBJ1-1	-	CASVSTEAFF	TGTGCCAGCGTCAGCACTGAAGCTTTCTTT
TRBV19	-	TRBJ1-2	-	CASSISGIPNYGYTF	TGTGCCAGTAGTATATCGGGAATTCCTAACTATGGCTACACCTTC
TRBV2	-	TRBJ1-2	-	CASSVTPSGSYTF	TGTGCCAGCAGTGTGACTCCCTCCGGAAGCTACACCTTC